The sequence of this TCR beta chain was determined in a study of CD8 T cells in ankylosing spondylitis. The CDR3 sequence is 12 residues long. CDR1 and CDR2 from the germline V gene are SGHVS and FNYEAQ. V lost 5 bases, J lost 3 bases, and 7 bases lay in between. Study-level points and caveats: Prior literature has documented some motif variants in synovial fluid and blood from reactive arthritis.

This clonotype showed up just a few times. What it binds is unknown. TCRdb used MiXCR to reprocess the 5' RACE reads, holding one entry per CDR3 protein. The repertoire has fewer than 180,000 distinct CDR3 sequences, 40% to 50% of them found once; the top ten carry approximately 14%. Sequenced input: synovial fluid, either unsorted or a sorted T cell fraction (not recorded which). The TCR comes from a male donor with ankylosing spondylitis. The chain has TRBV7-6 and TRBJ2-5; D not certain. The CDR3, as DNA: TGTGCCAGCAGCCACAGAGAAGAGACCCAGTACTTC. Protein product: CASSHREETQYF.